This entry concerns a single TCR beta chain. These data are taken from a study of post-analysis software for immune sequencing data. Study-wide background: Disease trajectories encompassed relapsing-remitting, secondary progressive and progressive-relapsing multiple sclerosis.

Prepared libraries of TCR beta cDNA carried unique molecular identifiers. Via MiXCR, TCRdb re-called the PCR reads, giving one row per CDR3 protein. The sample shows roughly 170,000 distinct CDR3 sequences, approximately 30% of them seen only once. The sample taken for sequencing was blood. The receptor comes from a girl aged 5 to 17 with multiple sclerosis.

The CDR3 bases are TGCGCCAGCAGCAATGGGTTTAACACAGATACGCAGTATTTT. Amino acid sequence: CASSNGFNTDTQYF. The genes are TRBV5-1 and TRBJ2-3; D is unclear. This CDR3 spans 14 amino acids. Germline lookup yields CDR1 SGHRS and CDR2 YFSETQ. The V and J ends lost 4 bases and 2 bases respectively, with 11 bases between them.